This T cell receptor beta chain emerged from a study of blood T cell repertoires in COVID-19. Study at large: T cells, B-cell-depleted T cells, or PBMCs supplied cDNA or gDNA.

Germline V CDR1 and CDR2: LGHDT, YNNKEL (reference sequence). CDR3 length: 17 amino acids. The V and J ends lost 2 bases and 5 bases, in that order; junction bases with no gene match: 13. Libraries were prepared by immunoSEQ multiplex PCR; TCRdb keeps only in-frame clonotypes and omits some of them. The sample has roughly 120,000 clones, about nine tenths seen once. The V gene is TRBV3-1 (or the pseudogene TRBV3-2), the J gene TRBJ2-5; 8 bases agree with TRBD2. Sequencing was performed on peripheral blood. The receptor was derived from a human donor in a cohort sampled during active COVID-19. CDR3 amino acids: CASSQPSRSGEAETQYF. CDR3 coding DNA: TGTGCCAGCAGCCAACCTTCGCGTAGCGGGGAAGCGGAGACCCAGTACTTC.